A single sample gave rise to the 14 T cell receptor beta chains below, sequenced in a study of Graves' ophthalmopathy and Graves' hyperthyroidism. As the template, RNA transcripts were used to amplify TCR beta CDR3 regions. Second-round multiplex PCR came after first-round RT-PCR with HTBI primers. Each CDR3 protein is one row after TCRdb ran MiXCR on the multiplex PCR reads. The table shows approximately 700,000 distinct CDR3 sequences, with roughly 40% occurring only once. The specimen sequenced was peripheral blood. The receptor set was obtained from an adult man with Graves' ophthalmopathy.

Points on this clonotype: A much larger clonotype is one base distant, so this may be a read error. CDR3 region: CAISGGETQYF. The CDR3 DNA reads TGTGCCATCAGTGGGGGAGAGACCCAGTACTTC. The J gene is TRBJ2-5, the V gene TRBV10-3; the D is unclear. Germline V gene data show CDR1 as ENHRY and CDR2 as SYGVKD. CDR3 length: 11 residues. Trimming stripped 4 bases from V and 4 bases from J, with 4 bases between.

CDR3 loop: CASSESGRMNTEAFF. The CDR3 DNA is TGTGCCAGCAGTGAATCCGGACGGATGAACACTGAAGCTTTCTTT. This chain links TRBV6-1 with TRBJ1-1; D unresolved. The CDR3 runs to 15 residues. CDR1 is MNHNS and CDR2 is SASEGT in the germline V gene. V gave up 2 bases and J gave up 0 bases, with 10 bases separating them.

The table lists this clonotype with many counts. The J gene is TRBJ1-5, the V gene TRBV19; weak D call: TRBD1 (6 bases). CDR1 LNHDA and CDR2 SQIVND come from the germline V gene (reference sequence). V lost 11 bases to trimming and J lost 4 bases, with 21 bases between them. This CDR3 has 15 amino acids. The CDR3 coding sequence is TGTGCCTCTCACGGGGGGCAGGGAGGTAATCAGCCCCAGCATTTT. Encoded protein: CASHGGQGGNQPQHF.

As DNA, the CDR3 is TGCAGTGCTAGAGATGGTTCGGCCTACGAGCAGTACTTC. Translation gives CSARDGSAYEQYF. The rearrangement links TRBV20-1 to TRBJ2-7, with D hard to call. Germline values: CDR1 DFQATT, CDR2 SNEGSKA (reference sequence). Trimming took off 0 bases at V and 2 bases at J, with 8 bases between the two ends. The CDR3 extends over 13 amino acids.

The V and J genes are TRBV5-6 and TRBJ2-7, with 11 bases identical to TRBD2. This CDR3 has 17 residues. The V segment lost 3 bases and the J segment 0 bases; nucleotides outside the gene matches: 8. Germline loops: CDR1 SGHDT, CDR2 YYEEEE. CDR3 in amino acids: CASSSTSGASSSYEQYF. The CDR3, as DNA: TGTGCCAGCAGCTCGACTAGCGGGGCGTCGAGCTCCTACGAGCAGTACTTC.

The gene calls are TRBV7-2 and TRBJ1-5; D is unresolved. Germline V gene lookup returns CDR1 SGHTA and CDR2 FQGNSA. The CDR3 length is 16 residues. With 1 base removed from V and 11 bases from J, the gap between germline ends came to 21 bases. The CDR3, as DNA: TGTGCCAGCAGCTTAGGACTAGCGGGAGCAGCAGAGACCCAGCATTTT. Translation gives CASSLGLAGAAETQHF. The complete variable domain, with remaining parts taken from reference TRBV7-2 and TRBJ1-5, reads GAGVSQSPSNKVTEKGKDVELRCDPISGHTALYWYRQSLGQGLEFLIYFQGNSAPDKSGLPSDRFSAERTGGSVSTLTIQRTQQEDSAVYLCASSLGLAGAAETQHFGDGTRLSIL.

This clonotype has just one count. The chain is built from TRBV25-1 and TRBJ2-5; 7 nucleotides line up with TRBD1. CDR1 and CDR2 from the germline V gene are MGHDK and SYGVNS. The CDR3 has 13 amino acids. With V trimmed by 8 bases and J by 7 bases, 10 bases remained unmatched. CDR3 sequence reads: CASSRQGDGTQYF. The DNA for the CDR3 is TGTGCCAGCTCACGACAGGGCGATGGGACCCAGTACTTC.

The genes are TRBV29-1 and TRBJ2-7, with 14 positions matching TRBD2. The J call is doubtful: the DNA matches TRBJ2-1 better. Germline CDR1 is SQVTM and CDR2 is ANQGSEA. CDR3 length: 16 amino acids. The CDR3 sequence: CSVVLQGTSGSEGQFF. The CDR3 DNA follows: TGCAGCGTTGTTCTCCAGGGGACTAGCGGGAGTGAAGGGCAGTTCTTC.

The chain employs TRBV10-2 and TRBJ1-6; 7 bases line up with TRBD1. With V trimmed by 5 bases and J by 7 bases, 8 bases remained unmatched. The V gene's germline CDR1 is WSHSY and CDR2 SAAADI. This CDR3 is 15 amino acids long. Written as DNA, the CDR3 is TGCGCCAGCAGTCCGACAGGGTTAGGAAATTCACCCCTCCACTTT. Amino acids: CASSPTGLGNSPLHF.

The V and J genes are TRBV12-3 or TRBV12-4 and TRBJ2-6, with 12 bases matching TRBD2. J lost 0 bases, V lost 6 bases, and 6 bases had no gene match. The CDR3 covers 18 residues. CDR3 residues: CASRPTSGRLSGANVLTF. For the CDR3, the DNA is TGTGCCAGCAGGCCAACTAGCGGGAGGCTCTCTGGGGCCAACGTCCTGACTTTC.

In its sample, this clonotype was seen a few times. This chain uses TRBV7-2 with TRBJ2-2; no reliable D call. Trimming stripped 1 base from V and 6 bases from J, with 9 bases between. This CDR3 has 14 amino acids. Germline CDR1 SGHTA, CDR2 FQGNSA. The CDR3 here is CASSLESFPGELFF. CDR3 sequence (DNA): TGTGCCAGCAGCTTAGAGTCATTCCCCGGGGAGCTGTTTTTT.

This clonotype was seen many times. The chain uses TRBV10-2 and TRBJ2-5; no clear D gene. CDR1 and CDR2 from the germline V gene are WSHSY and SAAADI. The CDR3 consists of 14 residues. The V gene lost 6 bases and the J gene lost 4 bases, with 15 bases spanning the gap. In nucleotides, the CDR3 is TGCGCCAGCAGGTTAGGGCGCTTGCCAGAGACCCAGTACTTC. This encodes CASRLGRLPETQYF.

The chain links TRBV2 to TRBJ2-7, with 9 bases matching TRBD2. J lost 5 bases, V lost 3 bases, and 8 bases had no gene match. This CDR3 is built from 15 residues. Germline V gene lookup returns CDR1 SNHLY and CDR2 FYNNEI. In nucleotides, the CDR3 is TGTGCCAGCAGTGAGCGAGGCGGGGGGGCCGACGAGCAGTACTTC. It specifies CASSERGGGADEQYF.

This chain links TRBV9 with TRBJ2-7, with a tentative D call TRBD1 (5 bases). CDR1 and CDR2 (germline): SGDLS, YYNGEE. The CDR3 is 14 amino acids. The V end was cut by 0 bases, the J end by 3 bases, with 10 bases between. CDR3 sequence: CASSVGVGDYEQYF. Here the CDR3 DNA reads TGTGCCAGCAGCGTAGGTGTAGGGGACTACGAGCAGTACTTC.